The 5 T cell receptor beta chains given below trace back to one sample, sequenced in a study of T cell repertoires in cytomegalovirus infection. No antigen has been identified for these receptors. MiXCR was run by TCRdb on the reads, yielding one entry per CDR3 protein. The table records 650,000 to 900,000 distinct CDR3 sequences, 25% to 35% of them present only once. Sequencing used cultured CD8+ T cells from PBMCs, obtained from culture after CMV antigen stimulation. These receptors were collected from a human donor in good health (CMV status not recorded). Some clones in this sample may be carry-over from other donors' samples.

The table lists this clonotype with a few counts. This chain connects TRBV10-3 to TRBJ2-1; 8 nucleotides match TRBD2. V was clipped by 7 bases and J by 0 bases; unmatched bases: 8. The CDR3 has 16 amino acids. CDR1 is ENHRY and CDR2 is SYGVKD in the germline V gene. The CDR3 DNA is TGTGCCATCACCCCTTCGGGGGGGAGCTCCTACAATGAGCAGTTCTTC. Residues: CAITPSGGSSYNEQFF.

This clonotype appeared many times. The chain has TRBV20-1 and TRBJ1-1, with a tentative D call TRBD1 (5 bases). This CDR3 has 15 residues. Trimming pared 2 bases from V and 0 bases from J, leaving 13 bases between. Looked up from germline, CDR1 is DFQATT and CDR2 is SNEGSKA (reference sequence). The CDR3 loop reads CSARPRQNLNTEAFF. CDR3 in DNA: TGCAGTGCTAGACCCCGACAGAATTTGAACACTGAAGCTTTCTTT.

This clonotype has only a few counts. The V call is TRBV6-2 or TRBV6-3, the J call TRBJ1-1; D might be TRBD1 (5 bases). The CDR3 has 15 residues. CDR1 is MNHEY, CDR2 SVGEGT, per germline. The germline V and J ends were trimmed by 10 bases and 1 base, with 19 bases remaining between them. The CDR3 protein is CATSGLRFKNTEAFF. CDR3 sequence (DNA): TGTGCCACCTCGGGACTCCGCTTTAAGAACACTGAAGCTTTCTTT.

This CDR3 reads CASSRQGYEQYF. The CDR3 bases are TGTGCCAGCAGTCGACAGGGGTACGAGCAGTACTTC. The V gene is TRBV7-9, the J gene TRBJ2-7; 8 bases align to TRBD1. Per germline, CDR1 SEHNR and CDR2 FQNEAQ (reference sequence). This CDR3 region has 12 residues. The V and J ends lost 6 bases and 4 bases, in that order; junction bases with no gene match: 2. The complete variable domain, with remaining parts taken from reference TRBV7-9 and TRBJ2-7, reads DTGVSQNPRHKITKRGQNVTFRCDPISEHNRLYWYRQTLGQGPEFLTYFQNEAQLEKSRLLSDRFSAERPKGSFSTLEIQRTEQGDSAMYLCASSRQGYEQYFGPGTRLTVT.

This clonotype was seen a few times. The V gene is TRBV7-9, the J gene TRBJ2-7; TRBD1 aligns across 7 bases. Trimming at V came to 4 bases and at J to 2 bases, leaving 5 bases not matched to a gene. The CDR3 is made up of 14 amino acids. CDR1 is SEHNR, CDR2 FQNEAQ, per germline (reference sequence). The CDR3 nucleotides are TGTGCCAGCAGCTACGACAGGGCCGCCTACGAGCAGTACGTC. This gives the protein CASSYDRAAYEQYV.